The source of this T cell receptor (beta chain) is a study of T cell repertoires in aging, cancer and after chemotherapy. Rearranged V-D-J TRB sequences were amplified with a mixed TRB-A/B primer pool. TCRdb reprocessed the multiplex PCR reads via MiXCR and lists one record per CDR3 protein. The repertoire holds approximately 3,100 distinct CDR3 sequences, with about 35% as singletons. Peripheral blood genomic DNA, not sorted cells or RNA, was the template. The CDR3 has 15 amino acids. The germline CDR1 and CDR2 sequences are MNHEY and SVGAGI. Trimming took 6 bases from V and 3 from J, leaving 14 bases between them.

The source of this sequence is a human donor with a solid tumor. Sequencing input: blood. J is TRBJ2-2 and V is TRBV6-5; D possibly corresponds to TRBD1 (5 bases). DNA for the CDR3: TGTGCCAGCAGCCCTTCCTCAGGGCACACCGGGGAGCTGTTTTTT. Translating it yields CASSPSSGHTGELFF.